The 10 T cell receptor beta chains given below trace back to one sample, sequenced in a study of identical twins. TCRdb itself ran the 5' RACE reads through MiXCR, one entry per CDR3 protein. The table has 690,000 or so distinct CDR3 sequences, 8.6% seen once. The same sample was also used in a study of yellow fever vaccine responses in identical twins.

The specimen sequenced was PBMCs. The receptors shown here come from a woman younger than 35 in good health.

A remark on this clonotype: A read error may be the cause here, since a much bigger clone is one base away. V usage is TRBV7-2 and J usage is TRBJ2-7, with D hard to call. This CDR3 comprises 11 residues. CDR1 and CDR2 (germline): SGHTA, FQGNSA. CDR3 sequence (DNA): TGTGCCAGCAGCTTTATCTACGGGCAGTACTTC. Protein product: CASSFIYGQYF.

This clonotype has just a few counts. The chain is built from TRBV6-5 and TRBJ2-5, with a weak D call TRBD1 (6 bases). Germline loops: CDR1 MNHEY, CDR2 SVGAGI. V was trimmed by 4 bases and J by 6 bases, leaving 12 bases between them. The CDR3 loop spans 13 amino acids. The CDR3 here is CASSSRGIQTQYF. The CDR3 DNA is TGTGCCAGCAGTTCAAGGGGGATTCAGACCCAGTACTTC.

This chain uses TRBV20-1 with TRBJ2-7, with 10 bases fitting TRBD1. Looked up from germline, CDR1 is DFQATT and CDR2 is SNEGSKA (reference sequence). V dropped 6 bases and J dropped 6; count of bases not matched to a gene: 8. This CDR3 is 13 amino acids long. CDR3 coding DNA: TGCAGTGCACTTAGACAGGGGGCAGGCGAGCAGTACTTC. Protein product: CSALRQGAGEQYF.

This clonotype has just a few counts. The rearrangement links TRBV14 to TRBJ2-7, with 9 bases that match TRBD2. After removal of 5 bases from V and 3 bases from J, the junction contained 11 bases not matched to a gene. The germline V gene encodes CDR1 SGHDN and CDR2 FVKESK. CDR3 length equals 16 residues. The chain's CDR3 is CASSDTLAGEYYEQYF. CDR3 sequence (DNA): TGTGCCAGCAGCGACACCTTAGCGGGAGAATACTACGAGCAGTACTTC.

The CDR3 here is CSANGRIYNEQFF. CDR3 sequence (DNA): TGCAGCGCAAACGGGCGGATCTACAATGAGCAGTTCTTC. The V gene is TRBV29-1, the J gene TRBJ2-1; D uncertain. The germline gives CDR1 SQVTM, CDR2 ANQGSEA. The ends were cut back, 7 bases at V and 3 bases at J, with 13 bases in the middle. The CDR3 spans 13 residues.

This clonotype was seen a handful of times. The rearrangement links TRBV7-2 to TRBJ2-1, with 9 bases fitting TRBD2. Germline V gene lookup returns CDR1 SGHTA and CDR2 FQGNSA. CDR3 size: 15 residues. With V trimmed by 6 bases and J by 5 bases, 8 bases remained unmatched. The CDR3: CASRVAGAPNNEQFF. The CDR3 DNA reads TGTGCCAGCAGAGTAGCGGGGGCGCCCAACAATGAGCAGTTCTTC.

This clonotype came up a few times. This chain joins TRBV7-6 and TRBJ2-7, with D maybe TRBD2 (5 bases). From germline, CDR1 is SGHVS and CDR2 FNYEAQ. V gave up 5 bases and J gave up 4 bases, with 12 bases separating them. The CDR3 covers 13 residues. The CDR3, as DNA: TGTGCCAGCAGCCGTATTGGAGGATACGAGCAGTACTTC. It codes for CASSRIGGYEQYF.

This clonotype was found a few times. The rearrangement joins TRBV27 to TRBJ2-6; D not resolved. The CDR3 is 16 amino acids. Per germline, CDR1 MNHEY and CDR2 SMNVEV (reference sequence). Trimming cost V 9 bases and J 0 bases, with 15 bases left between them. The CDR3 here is CARTIRRSSGANVLTF. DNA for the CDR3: TGTGCCAGGACAATCAGGAGAAGCTCTGGGGCCAACGTCCTGACTTTC.

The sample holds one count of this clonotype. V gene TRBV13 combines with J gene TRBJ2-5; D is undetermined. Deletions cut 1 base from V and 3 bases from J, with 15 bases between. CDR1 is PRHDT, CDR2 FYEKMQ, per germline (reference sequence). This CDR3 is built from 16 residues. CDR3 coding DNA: TGTGCCAGCAGCTTAGTTGTCGGATTACGTGAAGAGACCCAGTACTTC. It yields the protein CASSLVVGLREETQYF.

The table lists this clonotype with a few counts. The CDR3 DNA reads TGTGCCAGCAGATCGGACACTTTTAGCAATCAGCCCCAGCATTTT. Translation gives CASRSDTFSNQPQHF. V is TRBV5-6 and J is TRBJ1-5; D possibly corresponds to TRBD1 (5 bases). Germline V gene lookup returns CDR1 SGHDT and CDR2 YYEEEE. Trimming left V 5 bases short and J 0 bases short, with 12 bases between. The length of the CDR3 is 15 residues.